A selection of T cell receptor beta chains follows, all from one sample in a study of blood T cell repertoires in COVID-19. Clones were read by immunoSEQ multiplex PCR, and TCRdb kept only the in-frame ones, dropping some. The sample holds about 260,000 clones, about 90% seen once. Sequenced: PBMCs or T cells enriched from blood (not recorded which). These receptors all stem from a woman aged 40-49 years who had been exposed to COVID-19. CDR3s include the opening cysteine and the closing phenylalanine or tryptophan. D genes are given only for firm matches. Not all rows give a size; the values are once, few, many and, for expanded clones, a class.

size,V,J,D,DNA,CDR3
NA,TRBV15,TRBJ2-3,TRBD2,TGTGCCACCAGCAGAGATGGACTAGCGGGCTTCACAGATACGCAGTATTTT,CATSRDGLAGFTDTQYF
NA,TRBV21-1,TRBJ1-1,NA,TGTGCCAGCAGCAATGGGAAAGGACACGGGGGCACTGAAGCTTTCTTT,CASSNGKGHGGTEAFF
NA,TRBV3-1/TRBV3-2,TRBJ2-3,NA,TGTGCCAGCAGCCAAGAAGATGAGGCTTCGCAGTATTTT,CASSQEDEASQYF
NA,TRBV5-8,TRBJ1-6,TRBD1,TGTGCCAGCAGCCGGACAGGGGCCTTTTCACCCCTCCACTTT,CASSRTGAFSPLHF
NA,TRBV27,TRBJ1-5,NA,TGTGCCAGCAGTTTAAGGGTTAGCGGCAATCAGCCCCAGCATTTT,CASSLRVSGNQPQHF
NA,TRBV3-1/TRBV3-2,TRBJ2-3,TRBD1,TGTGCCAGCAGCCATACCGGGACAGCCGGGACCCCTTTT,CASSHTGTAGTPF
NA,TRBV7-2,TRBJ1-1,NA,TGTGCCAGCAGCTTAGAGAAGAGGACTGAAGCTTTCTTT,CASSLEKRTEAFF
NA,TRBV3-1/TRBV3-2,TRBJ2-7,TRBD1,TGTGCCAGCAGCCAAGATTTAGGGACAGTGAACTACGAGCAGTACTTC,CASSQDLGTVNYEQYF
NA,TRBV7-9,TRBJ2-1,NA,TGTGCCAGCAGCTTACTACTAACGAGCTCCTACAATGAGCAGTTCTTC,CASSLLLTSSYNEQFF
once,TRBV27,TRBJ1-6,TRBD1,TGTGCCAGCAGGTTTCAGGGGGCAGGTTCACCCCTCCACTTT,CASRFQGAGSPLHF
NA,TRBV27,TRBJ2-1,TRBD2,TGTGCCAGCAGTTTAGCGGGAGAGTACAATGAGCAGTTCTTC,CASSLAGEYNEQFF
few,TRBV11-2,TRBJ1-5,NA,TGTGCCAGCAGCTTAGGAGACAATCAGCCCCAGCATTTT,CASSLGDNQPQHF
NA,TRBV11-3,TRBJ2-1,TRBD1,TGTGCCAGCAGCGCCGGGACAGGAGTTACCTACAATGAGCAGTTCTTC,CASSAGTGVTYNEQFF
NA,TRBV14,TRBJ2-3,TRBD2,TGTGCCAGCAGCCCGTCTAGCGGAGCGGCCACAGATACGCAGTATTTT,CASSPSSGAATDTQYF
once,TRBV6-5,TRBJ1-5,NA,TGTGCCAGCAGTCTATTTCGGGGCAATCAGCCCCAGCATTTT,CASSLFRGNQPQHF
NA,TRBV12-3/TRBV12-4,TRBJ2-1,NA,TGTGCCAGCACCTACAGGGCTGATGAGCAGTTCTTC,CASTYRADEQFF
NA,TRBV9,TRBJ1-4,TRBD1,TGTGCCAGCAGCGAGGGGGACAGGGGCGGTGAAAAACTGTTTTTT,CASSEGDRGGEKLFF
NA,TRBV2,TRBJ1-4,TRBD1,TGTGCCAGCAGGGACAGGGGTGCTAATGAAAAACTGTTTTTT,CASRDRGANEKLFF
NA,TRBV4-3,TRBJ1-5,NA,TGCGCCAGCAGCCAAGAAGGAGCAGGGTTTCAGCCCCAGCATTTT,CASSQEGAGFQPQHF
NA,TRBV5-1,TRBJ2-3,TRBD2,TGCGCCAGCAGCCTATTATTAACTAGCGGGAGGCAGTATTTT,CASSLLLTSGRQYF